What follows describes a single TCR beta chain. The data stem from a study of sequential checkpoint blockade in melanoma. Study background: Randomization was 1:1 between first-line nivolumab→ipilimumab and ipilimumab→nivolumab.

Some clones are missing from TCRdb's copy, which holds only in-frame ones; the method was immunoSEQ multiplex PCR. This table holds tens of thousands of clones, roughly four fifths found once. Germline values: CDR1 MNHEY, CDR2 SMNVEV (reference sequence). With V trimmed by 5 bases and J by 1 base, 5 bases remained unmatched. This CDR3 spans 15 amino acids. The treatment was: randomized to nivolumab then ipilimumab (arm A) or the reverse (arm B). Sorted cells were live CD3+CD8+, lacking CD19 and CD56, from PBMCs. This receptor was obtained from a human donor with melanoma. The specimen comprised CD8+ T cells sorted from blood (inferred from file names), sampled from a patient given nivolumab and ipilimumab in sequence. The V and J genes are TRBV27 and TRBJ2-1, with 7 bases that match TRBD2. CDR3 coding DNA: TGTGCCAGCAGTATAGGACTAGTATCCTACAATGAGCAGTTCTTC. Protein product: CASSIGLVSYNEQFF.